Sequencing of this TCR beta chain was carried out in a study of identical twins. TCRdb itself ran the 5' RACE reads through MiXCR, one entry per CDR3 protein. The sample records a few hundred thousand distinct CDR3 sequences, approximately 11% being singletons. Overall study findings and caveats: Twin pairs had excess sharing that was weaker in beta out-of-frame sequences.

On this clonotype: The antigen remains unidentified.

V lost 1 base to trimming and J lost 0 bases, with 4 bases between them. This CDR3 contains 14 residues. The germline V gene has CDR1 MNHNS and CDR2 SASEGT. This same sample was also part of a study on yellow fever vaccine responses in identical twins.

The sequencing input was memory (CD45RO+) T cells sorted from blood. The V call is TRBV6-1, the J call TRBJ2-4; D unresolved. The TCR originated in a woman aged 18-29 years in good health. CDR3 nucleotide sequence: TGTGCCAGCAGTGAAGACGTAGCCAAAAACATTCAGTACTTC. Encoded protein: CASSEDVAKNIQYF.